This T cell receptor beta chain stems from a study of shared clonotypes between healthy human individuals. Here immunoSEQ multiplex PCR was the method, and the copy in TCRdb shows in-frame clones only, minus some. Here the sample spans about 670,000 clones, about two thirds being singletons. The CDR3 covers 15 residues. Germline CDR1 reads SGHTA; CDR2 reads FQGNSA. V was shortened by 2 bases and J by 9 bases, with 17 bases between the two germline ends. Sequenced input: memory CD4+ T cells sorted from blood. Subset reported: CD45RA-negative fraction. This TCR was sampled from a woman under 40 in good health. The chain recombines TRBV7-2 with TRBJ2-1, with D maybe TRBD2 (5 bases). The CDR3 loop reads CASSLLSVAGGEQFF. In DNA form, the CDR3 reads TGTGCCAGCAGCTTATTAAGCGTAGCTGGAGGTGAGCAGTTCTTC. Based on the CDR3 plus reference TRBV7-2 and TRBJ2-1, the full variable domain is GAGVSQSPSNKVTEKGKDVELRCDPISGHTALYWYRQSLGQGLEFLIYFQGNSAPDKSGLPSDRFSAERTGGSVSTLTIQRTQQEDSAVYLCASSLLSVAGGEQFFGPGTRLTVL.